These 32 T cell receptor beta chains originate from one sample sequenced in a study of response to subunit inactivated influenza vaccine. MiXCR, run by TCRdb on the RT-PCR reads, gives a single entry per CDR3 protein. This sample has fewer than 600,000 distinct CDR3 sequences, with 7.2% found just once. This specimen was PBMCs from blood, taken 23 to 25 months after vaccination. The receptors come from a man aged 45-69 years who received an inactivated influenza vaccine.

There are many counts of this clonotype. V is TRBV2 and J is TRBJ1-3; D is perhaps TRBD1 (6 bases). The CDR3 is 15 amino acids. Looked up from germline, CDR1 is SNHLY and CDR2 is FYNNEI. The V and J ends lost 2 bases and 6 bases respectively, with 14 bases between them. The CDR3 nucleotides are TGTGCCAGCAGTGAAAGGCGGACAGCCCTAAACACCATATATTTT. Protein: CASSERRTALNTIYF.

The rearrangement uses TRBV5-1 and TRBJ2-3, with D maybe TRBD1 (6 bases). The germline V and J ends were trimmed by 2 bases and 0 bases, with 10 bases remaining between them. CDR1 SGHRS and CDR2 YFSETQ come from the germline V gene. This CDR3 is 15 amino acids long. CDR3 bases: TGCGCCAGCAGCTTCCGACAGGATAGCACAGATACGCAGTATTTT. This gives the protein CASSFRQDSTDTQYF.

The sample holds many counts of this clonotype. The genes are TRBV29-1 and TRBJ2-2; 7 nucleotides line up with TRBD1. Germline V gene lookup returns CDR1 SQVTM and CDR2 ANQGSEA. This CDR3 is 13 amino acids long. V trimming: 6 bases; J trimming: 2 bases; junction bases outside the gene matches: 3. CDR3 sequence (DNA): TGCAGCGTAGACAGGGCTAACACCGGGGAGCTGTTTTTT. Its translation: CSVDRANTGELFF.

The chain links TRBV3-1 to TRBJ2-2, with a weak D call TRBD2 (5 bases). CDR3 length equals 15 residues. Germline V gene data show CDR1 as LGHDT and CDR2 as YNNKEL (reference sequence). The V end lost 4 bases, the J end lost 6 bases, and 15 bases lay between the germline ends. The CDR3 sequence is CASSPIATRPGELFF. Here the CDR3 DNA reads TGTGCCAGCAGCCCTATAGCGACCCGCCCCGGGGAGCTGTTTTTT.

The V and J genes are TRBV20-1 and TRBJ2-3, with D hard to call. V lost 4 bases and J lost 8, with 16 bases in between. Germline-derived CDR1 and CDR2 are DFQATT and SNEGSKA (reference sequence). The CDR3 is made up of 13 amino acids. CDR3 in DNA: TGCAGTGCTATTGTTCCGGGTGGTGGTACGCAGTATTTT. Protein product: CSAIVPGGGTQYF.

The chain joins TRBV20-1 to TRBJ2-1, with 13 bases that match TRBD2. The CDR3 is 17 amino acids. Germline lookup yields CDR1 DFQATT and CDR2 SNEGSKA (reference sequence). V lost 0 bases to trimming and J lost 6 bases; unmatched junction nucleotides: 8. The DNA for the CDR3 is TGCAGTGCTAGAGACGGGATAGGACTAGCGGGAGCCAATGAGCAGTTCTTC. It is translated as CSARDGIGLAGANEQFF.

There are a few counts of this clonotype. This CDR3 is CSARKGQGGYNEQFF. As DNA, the CDR3 is TGCAGTGCTAGAAAGGGACAGGGAGGGTACAATGAGCAGTTCTTC. The chain employs TRBV20-1 and TRBJ2-1; 9 nucleotides agree with TRBD1. The CDR3 consists of 15 residues. CDR1 DFQATT and CDR2 SNEGSKA come from the germline V gene (reference sequence). The junction had 6 bases not matched to a gene; V was cut back by 2 bases and J by 4 bases.

This clonotype was recorded many times. The chain combines TRBV9 with TRBJ2-5; D may match TRBD1 or TRBD2 (5 bases each). The V gene's germline CDR1 is SGDLS and CDR2 YYNGEE. This CDR3 spans 16 amino acids. Trimming pared 3 bases from V and 4 bases from J, leaving 19 bases between. The CDR3 here is CASSGSRGPLRETQYF. The CDR3 coding sequence is TGTGCCAGCAGCGGGAGTAGGGGACCCCTGAGAGAGACCCAGTACTTC.

This clonotype was observed many times. The rearrangement links TRBV20-1 to TRBJ2-5, with D tentatively TRBD2 (6 bases). The CDR3 is 13 residues long. CDR1 is DFQATT and CDR2 is SNEGSKA in the germline V gene (reference sequence). V was clipped by 3 bases and J by 5 bases, with 13 bases between them. CDR3 protein: CSASDGGRETQYF. The CDR3 DNA follows: TGCAGTGCTAGCGACGGGGGACGGGAGACCCAGTACTTC.

The sample holds a few counts of this clonotype. The CDR3: CASSQGWYRNEQFF. The CDR3 bases are TGTGCCAGCAGCCAGGGGTGGTATAGGAATGAGCAGTTCTTC. This chain uses TRBV3-1 with TRBJ2-1; no clear D gene. V lost 3 bases to trimming and J lost 7 bases, with 13 bases between them. CDR1 is LGHDT and CDR2 is YNNKEL in the germline V gene (reference sequence). CDR3 size: 14 residues.

This clonotype has more than one count but fewer than ten. The J gene is TRBJ1-4, the V gene TRBV20-1; D is unclear. The germline V gene encodes CDR1 DFQATT and CDR2 SNEGSKA (reference sequence). The CDR3 sequence is 13 residues long. V was clipped by 3 bases and J by 6 bases, with 11 bases between them. The CDR3 sequence: CSARIQKYEKLFF. CDR3 DNA sequence: TGCAGTGCTAGGATACAGAAATATGAAAAACTGTTTTTT.

This clonotype appeared a few times. This chain's CDR3 is CASRAAGAPEAFF. CDR3 nucleotide sequence: TGTGCCAGCAGGGCCGCAGGGGCGCCTGAAGCTTTCTTT. V is TRBV9 and J is TRBJ1-1; a weak D match, TRBD1 (6 bases). Trimming left V 5 bases short and J 6 bases short, with 14 bases between. The length of the CDR3 is 13 residues. Germline values: CDR1 SGDLS, CDR2 YYNGEE.

The chain links TRBV2 to TRBJ2-2; 9 positions agree with TRBD1. Germline V gene sequence: CDR1 SNHLY, CDR2 FYNNEI. This CDR3 is 15 amino acids long. V dropped 5 bases and J dropped 3; count of bases not matched to a gene: 4. CDR3 DNA: TGTGCCAGCAGTACAGGGGGCGCATACACCGGGGAGCTGTTTTTT. Its translation: CASSTGGAYTGELFF.

CDR3 nucleotide sequence: TGTGCCAGCAGCCGGACTAGCGGGGGAACCGGACACCAAGAGACCCAGTACTTC. It codes for CASSRTSGGTGHQETQYF. V and J are TRBV11-1 and TRBJ2-5, with 13 bases identical to TRBD2. The CDR3 length is 18 residues. Germline CDR1 is SGHAT and CDR2 is FQDESV (reference sequence). The junction had 9 bases not matched to a gene; V was cut back by 5 bases and J by 0 bases.

The chain uses TRBV20-1 and TRBJ1-1; the D gene is possibly TRBD1 (5 bases). CDR3 length: 13 residues. Germline CDR1 and CDR2: DFQATT and SNEGSKA (reference sequence). V was cut by 6 bases and J by 1 base, with 12 bases left in between. The CDR3 spells CSARGRKNTEAFF. CDR3 sequence (DNA): TGCAGTGCAAGGGGCAGGAAGAACACTGAAGCTTTCTTT.

The chain combines TRBV20-1 with TRBJ2-4, with D perhaps TRBD1 or TRBD2 (7 bases each). Trimming removed 6 bases from V and 7 bases from J, with 25 bases in between. This CDR3 has 16 amino acids. CDR1 and CDR2 (germline): DFQATT, SNEGSKA (reference sequence). DNA for the CDR3: TGCAGTGCCCCTGAGGGGGCCCAGGGGGGGAGCAACATTCAGTACTTC. It specifies CSAPEGAQGGSNIQYF.

This clonotype has ten or more counts. The CDR3 DNA reads TGTGCCAGCAGCTTAGCCCTAGCGACTAGAGAGCAGTACTTC. Amino acid sequence: CASSLALATREQYF. This chain connects TRBV7-2 to TRBJ2-7, with a possible D match to TRBD2 (6 bases). Deletions cut 0 bases from V and 7 bases from J, with 13 bases between. Looked up from germline, CDR1 is SGHTA and CDR2 is FQGNSA. CDR3 length: 14 amino acids.

This chain connects TRBV20-1 to TRBJ2-5; 14 bases align to TRBD2. CDR3 length: 18 residues. In germline, CDR1 is DFQATT, CDR2 SNEGSKA (reference sequence). V shed 0 bases and J 6 bases; nucleotides not matched to a gene: 12. DNA of the CDR3: TGCAGTGCTAGAGATCTTGGCGCCGGGACTAGCGGGAGTCAGACCCAGTACTTC. Translated, it gives CSARDLGAGTSGSQTQYF.

This clonotype showed up just a few times. The CDR3 sequence is CASSQSGTGNTDTQYF. CDR3 bases: TGTGCCAGCAGCCAATCCGGGACAGGGAACACAGATACGCAGTATTTT. The chain couples TRBV4-2 to TRBJ2-3, with 9 bases matching TRBD1. CDR1 and CDR2 from the germline V gene are LGHNA and YNFKEQ. Germline trimming cut 2 bases from V and 2 bases from J; bases unmatched to any gene: 5. This CDR3 has 16 amino acids.

Many counts were recorded for this clonotype. The V call is TRBV27, the J call TRBJ2-7, with D tentatively TRBD1 (5 bases). CDR1 and CDR2 from the germline V gene are MNHEY and SMNVEV (reference sequence). The germline V and J ends were trimmed by 6 bases and 0 bases, with 9 bases remaining between them. This CDR3 comprises 13 residues. CDR3 sequence reads: CASSRQSSYEQYF. CDR3 coding DNA: TGTGCCAGCAGCCGACAGAGCTCCTACGAGCAGTACTTC.

The rearrangement links TRBV12-3 or TRBV12-4 to TRBJ1-1; 7 bases agree with TRBD1. J gave up 8 bases and V 0 bases, and 3 bases lay outside the gene matches. This CDR3 is built from 13 residues. The CDR3 loop reads CASSLALQGEAFF. CDR3 sequence (DNA): TGTGCCAGCAGTTTAGCGCTACAGGGGGAAGCTTTCTTT.

In its sample, this clonotype was seen many times. This chain connects TRBV4-1 to TRBJ2-3; 13 bases line up with TRBD2. The J segment lost 3 bases and the V segment lost 3 bases, leaving 6 bases of the junction unmatched. CDR3 length: 17 residues. Germline V lookup: CDR1 MGHRA, CDR2 YSYEKL. Here the CDR3 reads CASSHRLAGGRTDTQYF. The CDR3 bases are TGCGCCAGCAGCCACCGACTAGCGGGGGGTAGAACAGATACGCAGTATTTT.

The table lists this clonotype with a few counts. The rearrangement joins TRBV7-6 to TRBJ2-1; TRBD2 aligns across 8 bases. Germline V CDR1 and CDR2: SGHVS, FNYEAQ. V was pared by 5 bases and J by 0 bases, with 6 bases of the junction left unmatched. The CDR3 extends over 16 amino acids. The CDR3 DNA reads as TGTGCCAGCAGCGAGACTAGCGTCAGCTCCTACAATGAGCAGTTCTTC. Amino acid sequence: CASSETSVSSYNEQFF.

The chain couples TRBV30 to TRBJ2-1, with a possible D match to TRBD2 (5 bases). Trimming left V 4 bases short and J 4 bases short, with 17 bases between. The CDR3 totals 15 residues. Per germline, CDR1 GTSNPN and CDR2 SVGIG (reference sequence). The CDR3 is CAWKGVSGPYNEQFF. CDR3 DNA: TGTGCCTGGAAAGGAGTCAGCGGACCATACAATGAGCAGTTCTTC.

The chain uses TRBV25-1 and TRBJ1-1; 7 bases agree with TRBD1. Germline V gene data show CDR1 as MGHDK and CDR2 as SYGVNS. V gave up 1 base and J gave up 2 bases; unmatched junction bases: 4. The length of the CDR3 is 15 residues. The CDR3 is CASSELGGSNTEAFF. CDR3 bases: TGTGCCAGCAGTGAATTAGGGGGCTCAAACACTGAAGCTTTCTTT. Full variable domain (remainder filled in from reference TRBV25-1 and TRBJ1-1): EADIYQTPRYLVIGTGKKITLECSQTMGHDKMYWYQQDPGMELHLIHYSYGVNSTEKGDLSSESTVSRIRTEHFPLTLESARPSHTSQYLCASSELGGSNTEAFFGQGTRLTVV.

This clonotype was recorded a few times. This chain joins TRBV20-1 and TRBJ2-7; D not certain. V gave up 3 bases and J gave up 0 bases, with 3 bases separating them. This CDR3 is built from 11 residues. Germline CDR1 reads DFQATT; CDR2 reads SNEGSKA (reference sequence). The CDR3 spells CSARPSYEQYF. In nucleotides, the CDR3 is TGCAGTGCTAGGCCCTCCTACGAGCAGTACTTC.

The rearrangement joins TRBV29-1 to TRBJ1-5; TRBD1 is a possible D gene (6 bases). Trimming took off 6 bases at V and 3 bases at J, with 15 bases between the two ends. Germline V CDR1 and CDR2: SQVTM, ANQGSEA. The CDR3 runs 14 residues. The CDR3: CSVTTGKINQPQHF. CDR3 DNA: TGCAGCGTAACTACAGGGAAAATCAATCAGCCCCAGCATTTT.

This clonotype has a count of ten or more. This rearrangement joins TRBV29-1 to TRBJ2-1; D is undetermined. The V end was cut by 4 bases, the J end by 7 bases, with 5 bases between. Germline V CDR1 and CDR2: SQVTM, ANQGSEA. There are 10 residues in the CDR3. The CDR3 is CSVVGNEQFF. CDR3 DNA: TGCAGCGTTGTGGGTAATGAGCAGTTCTTC.

The chain recombines TRBV27 with TRBJ1-1; 7 positions match TRBD1. The V and J ends lost 5 bases and 10 bases, in that order; junction bases with no gene match: 10. The CDR3 consists of 13 residues. Germline CDR1 and CDR2: MNHEY and SMNVEV (reference sequence). The CDR3 sequence is CASSLRQGVRAFF. The DNA of the CDR3 is TGTGCCAGCAGTCTTAGACAGGGCGTTCGAGCTTTCTTT.

The chain carries TRBV3-1 and TRBJ2-3; 7 bases align to TRBD2. V lost 3 bases, J lost 6 bases, and 9 bases stayed unmatched. CDR3 size: 15 residues. Germline V gene lookup returns CDR1 LGHDT and CDR2 YNNKEL (reference sequence). Here the CDR3 DNA reads TGTGCCAGCAGCCACCAGCGGGACCTGACTGATACGCAGTATTTT. Its translation is CASSHQRDLTDTQYF.

This clonotype occurred many times. The genes are TRBV6-5 and TRBJ2-7, with D tentatively TRBD1 or TRBD2 (5 bases each). Germline CDR1 and CDR2: MNHEY and SVGAGI. The CDR3 is 15 residues long. Trimming stripped 0 bases from V and 3 bases from J, with 12 bases between. The CDR3 reads CASSYSWAGSYEQYF. For the CDR3, the DNA is TGTGCCAGCAGTTACTCTTGGGCAGGGAGCTACGAGCAGTACTTC.

This clonotype was counted many times. The CDR3 coding sequence is TGTGCCAGCAGCTTAGAATGGGATTTGACTGAAGCTTTCTTT. Its translation: CASSLEWDLTEAFF. The chain uses TRBV7-2 and TRBJ1-1; D remains unclear. CDR3 length: 14 amino acids. Per germline, CDR1 SGHTA and CDR2 FQGNSA. V was cut by 1 base and J by 5 bases, with 11 bases left in between.